The T cell receptor beta chain under discussion was sequenced for a study of T-cell memory formation after mild COVID-19. Study-level information: There were largely donor-specific TCR clusters. The study's findings and limits: CD4+ contracting clones lay mainly in CM and EM, CD8+ ones in EMRA. Proof of SARS-CoV-2 specificity was absent for the second-wave clones that crested on day 37.

Germline assignment: CDR1 SGHRS and CDR2 YFSETQ. V was trimmed by 7 bases and J by 4 bases, leaving 20 bases between them. The CDR3 sequence is 15 residues long. As regards this clonotype: No antigen is known for it.

TCRdb used MiXCR to reprocess the 5' RACE reads, holding one entry per CDR3 protein. The data contain hundreds of thousands of distinct CDR3 sequences, about 20% of them singletons. The J gene is TRBJ1-1, the V gene TRBV5-1; the D gene is possibly TRBD1 (5 bases). The TCR was taken from an adult woman who had mild COVID-19 (a few samples of this study predate the infection). Cell type and time point are not known. The sample taken for sequencing was PBMCs or a T cell subset sorted from them (not recorded which). Written as DNA, the CDR3 is TGCGCCAGCGGACGCGACGCTGGGGGGGGCACTGAAGCTTTCTTT. As protein: CASGRDAGGGTEAFF. Together with reference TRBV5-1 and TRBJ1-1, the CDR3 gives the full variable domain: KAGVTQTPRYLIKTRGQQVTLSCSPISGHRSVSWYQQTPGQGLQFLFEYFSETQRNKGNFPGRFSGRQFSNSRSEMNVSTLELGDSALYLCASGRDAGGGTEAFFGQGTRLTVV.